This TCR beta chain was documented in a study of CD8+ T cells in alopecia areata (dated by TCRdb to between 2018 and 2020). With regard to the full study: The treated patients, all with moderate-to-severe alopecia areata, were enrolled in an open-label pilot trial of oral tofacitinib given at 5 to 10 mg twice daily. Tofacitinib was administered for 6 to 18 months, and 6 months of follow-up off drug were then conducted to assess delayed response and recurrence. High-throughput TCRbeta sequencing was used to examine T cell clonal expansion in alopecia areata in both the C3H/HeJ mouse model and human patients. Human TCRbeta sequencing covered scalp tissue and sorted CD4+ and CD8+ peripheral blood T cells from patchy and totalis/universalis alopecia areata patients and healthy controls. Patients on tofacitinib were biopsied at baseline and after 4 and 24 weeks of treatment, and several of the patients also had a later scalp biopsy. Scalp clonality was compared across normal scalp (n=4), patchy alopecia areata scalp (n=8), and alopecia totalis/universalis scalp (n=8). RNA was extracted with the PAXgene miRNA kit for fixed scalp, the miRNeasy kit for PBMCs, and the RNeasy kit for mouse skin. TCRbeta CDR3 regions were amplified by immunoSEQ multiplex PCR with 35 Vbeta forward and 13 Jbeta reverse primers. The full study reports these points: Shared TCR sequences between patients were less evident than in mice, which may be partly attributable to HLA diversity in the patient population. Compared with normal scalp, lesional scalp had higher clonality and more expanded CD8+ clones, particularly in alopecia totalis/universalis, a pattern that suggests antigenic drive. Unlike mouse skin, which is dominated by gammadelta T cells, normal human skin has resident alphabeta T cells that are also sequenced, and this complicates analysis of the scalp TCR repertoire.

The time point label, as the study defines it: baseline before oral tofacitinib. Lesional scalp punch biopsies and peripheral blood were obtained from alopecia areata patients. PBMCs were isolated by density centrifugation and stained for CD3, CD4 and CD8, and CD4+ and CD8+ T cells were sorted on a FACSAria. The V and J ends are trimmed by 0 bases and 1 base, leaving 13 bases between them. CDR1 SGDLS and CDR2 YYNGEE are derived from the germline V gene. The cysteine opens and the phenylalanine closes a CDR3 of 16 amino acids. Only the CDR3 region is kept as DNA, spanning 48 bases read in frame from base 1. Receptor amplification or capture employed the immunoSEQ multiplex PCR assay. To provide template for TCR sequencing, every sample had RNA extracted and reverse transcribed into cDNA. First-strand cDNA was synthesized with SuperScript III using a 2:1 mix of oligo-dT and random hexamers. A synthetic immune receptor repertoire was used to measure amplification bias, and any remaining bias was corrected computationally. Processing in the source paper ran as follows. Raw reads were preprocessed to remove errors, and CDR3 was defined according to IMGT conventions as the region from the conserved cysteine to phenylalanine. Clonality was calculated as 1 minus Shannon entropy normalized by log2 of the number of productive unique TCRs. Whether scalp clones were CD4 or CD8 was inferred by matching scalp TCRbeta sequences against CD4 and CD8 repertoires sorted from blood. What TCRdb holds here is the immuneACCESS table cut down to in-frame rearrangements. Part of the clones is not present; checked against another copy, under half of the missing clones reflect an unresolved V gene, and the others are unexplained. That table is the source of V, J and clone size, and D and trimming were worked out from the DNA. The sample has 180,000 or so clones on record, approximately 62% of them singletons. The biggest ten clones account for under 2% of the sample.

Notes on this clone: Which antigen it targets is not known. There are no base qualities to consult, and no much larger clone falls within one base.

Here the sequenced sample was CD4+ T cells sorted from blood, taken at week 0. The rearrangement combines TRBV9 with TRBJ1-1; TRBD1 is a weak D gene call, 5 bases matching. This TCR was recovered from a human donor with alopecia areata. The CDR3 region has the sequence CASSVASGQGNTEAFF. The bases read TGTGCCAGCAGCGTAGCTTCGGGTCAGGGGAACACTGAAGCTTTCTTT.